At least ten counts were recorded for the clone carrying this T cell receptor beta chain. This CDR3 is built from 14 residues. Trimming took 2 bases from V and 3 from J, leaving 10 bases between them. Germline lookup yields CDR1 KGHSH and CDR2 LQKENI. TCR beta CDR3 regions were amplified from RNA. First-round RT-PCR with HTBI primers amplified the TCR CDR3 region. Using its own MiXCR run on the multiplex PCR reads, TCRdb lists one record per CDR3 protein. This sample has 550,000 to 800,000 distinct CDR3 sequences; about a sixth occur once, and the top ten carry 8.4%. This sample stems from a study of T cells in Graves' hyperthyroidism and ophthalmopathy.

Specimen: blood. The rearrangement joins TRBV18 to TRBJ1-2, with D unclear. This TCR came from a man in his late teens or twenties with Graves' hyperthyroidism. CDR3 in DNA: TGTGCCAGCTCACCAGGGTCGCATTACTATGGCTACACCTTC. Translating gives CASSPGSHYYGYTF.